A selection of T cell receptor beta chains follows, all from one sample in a study of cytomegalovirus exposure and HLA in healthy donors. Profiled with immunoSEQ multiplex PCR; TCRdb holds only in-frame clones, not every one. The sample spans 110,000 to 150,000 clones; the ten largest clones claim about 0.96%. Sequenced sample: PBMCs. Source of these receptors: a male donor in good health and CMV-seronegative. CDR3s include the opening cysteine and the closing phenylalanine or tryptophan. The D gene is left open where the match is weak.

D	J	V	CDR3	DNA
TRBD1	TRBJ2-4	TRBV6-1	CASSERQGKNIQYF	TGTGCCAGCAGTGAACGACAGGGGAAAAACATTCAGTACTTC
TRBD2	TRBJ2-5	TRBV5-1	CASSWTSGQGETQYF	TGCGCCAGCAGCTGGACTAGCGGGCAGGGAGAGACCCAGTACTTC
.	TRBJ2-7	TRBV5-1	CASSLDRLLGEQYF	TGCGCCAGCAGCTTGGACCGACTCCTGGGCGAGCAGTACTTC
TRBD2	TRBJ2-7	TRBV29-1	CSVELAGDEQYF	TGCAGCGTTGAGTTAGCGGGAGACGAGCAGTACTTC
TRBD1	TRBJ2-1	TRBV5-1	CASSWSGTGGGSYNEQFF	TGCGCCAGCAGCTGGTCCGGGACAGGGGGCGGAAGTTACAATGAGCAGTTCTTC
.	TRBJ2-6	TRBV7-9	CASSLTPGIGANVLTF	TGTGCCAGCAGCTTAACCCCGGGGATAGGGGCCAACGTCCTGACTTTC
.	TRBJ1-5	TRBV15	CATSSRRTENQPQHF	TGTGCCACCAGCAGTCGAAGGACAGAAAATCAGCCCCAGCATTTT
.	TRBJ1-4	TRBV19	CASSIDGRDDATNEKLFF	TGTGCCAGTAGTATAGATGGCAGGGATGATGCAACTAATGAAAAACTGTTTTTT
.	TRBJ2-3	TRBV6-5	CASSGPGQSDTQYF	TGTGCCAGCAGTGGACCCGGACAGTCAGATACGCAGTATTTT
TRBD1	TRBJ1-2	TRBV19	CASGDSRITVYGYTF	TGTGCCAGTGGGGACAGTCGGATCACTGTCTATGGCTACACCTTC
TRBD1	TRBJ1-1	TRBV7-3	CASSLLPGTARMNTEAFF	TGTGCCAGCAGCTTATTGCCCGGGACAGCCCGCATGAACACTGAAGCTTTCTTT
.	TRBJ1-2	TRBV25-1	CASSFGRDNYGYTF	TGTGCCAGCAGTTTCGGCAGGGATAACTATGGCTACACCTTC
TRBD1	TRBJ2-2	TRBV29-1	CSVEVTGDTGELFF	TGCAGCGTTGAAGTGACAGGGGACACCGGGGAGCTGTTTTTT
.	TRBJ1-5	TRBV2	CASTREDQPQHF	TGTGCCAGCACCAGGGAGGATCAGCCCCAGCATTTT
.	TRBJ1-1	TRBV6-5	CASSYRYGGEDEAFF	TGTGCCAGCAGTTATAGGTATGGGGGCGAAGATGAAGCTTTCTTT
.	TRBJ2-7	TRBV19	CASAFTVAYEQYF	TGTGCCTCTGCGTTTACGGTAGCCTACGAGCAGTACTTC
TRBD1	TRBJ1-5	TRBV28	CASRPPGGNQPQHF	TGTGCCAGCAGACCCCCAGGGGGGAATCAGCCCCAGCATTTT
TRBD1	TRBJ2-1	TRBV10-3	CAISAQGDRYNEQFF	TGTGCCATCAGCGCACAGGGGGATCGGTACAATGAGCAGTTCTTC
TRBD1	TRBJ1-2	TRBV7-9	CASSYEYRGQGYTF	TGTGCCAGCAGCTATGAATACAGGGGGCAAGGCTACACCTTC
.	TRBJ2-7	TRBV6-1	CASSQGLTYEQYF	TGTGCCAGCAGCCAAGGACTGACGTACGAGCAGTACTTC
.	TRBJ1-1	TRBV13	CASSRQGGKMNTEAFF	TGTGCCAGCAGCCGTCAGGGCGGGAAAATGAACACTGAAGCTTTCTTT
TRBD2	TRBJ2-3	TRBV19	CASWTSGTHTQYF	TGTGCCAGCTGGACTAGCGGGACTCATACGCAGTATTTT
.	TRBJ1-1	TRBV28	CASSYRGTEAFF	TGTGCCAGCAGTTATAGGGGCACTGAAGCTTTCTTT
TRBD2	TRBJ2-1	TRBV18	CASSPRAGGVNEQFF	TGTGCCAGCTCACCACGGGCGGGAGGGGTGAATGAGCAGTTCTTC
TRBD1	TRBJ1-5	TRBV5-1	CASSLAGQGQPQHF	TGCGCCAGCAGCTTGGCCGGACAGGGTCAGCCCCAGCATTTT
TRBD2	TRBJ2-3	TRBV5-6	CASSSTSESDTQYF	TGTGCCAGCAGCTCCACTAGCGAGTCAGATACGCAGTATTTT
TRBD1	TRBJ1-2	TRBV5-1	CASSLGQGRVNYGYTF	TGCGCCAGCAGCTTGGGACAGGGGCGCGTTAACTATGGCTACACCTTC
TRBD2	TRBJ2-3	TRBV7-9	CASSSTSGYTDTQYF	TGTGCCAGCAGCTCGACTAGCGGCTACACAGATACGCAGTATTTT
TRBD2	TRBJ2-1	TRBV2	CASEGRGRGSYNEQFF	TGTGCCAGCGAGGGACGAGGGAGGGGCTCCTACAATGAGCAGTTCTTC
.	TRBJ2-6	TRBV4-2	CASSSTILGANVLTF	TGTGCCAGCAGCTCTACTATACTTGGGGCCAACGTCCTGACTTTC
.	TRBJ2-7	TRBV7-6	CASSLGRSSYEQYF	TGTGCCAGCAGCTTGGGGAGGAGCTCCTACGAGCAGTACTTC
.	TRBJ2-2	TRBV7-2	CASSLAGRGRTGELFF	TGTGCCAGCAGCTTAGCGGGCAGGGGAAGAACCGGGGAGCTGTTTTTT
.	TRBJ2-5	TRBV5-1	CASSGAGEGGTQYF	TGCGCCAGCAGCGGGGCAGGGGAAGGGGGGACCCAGTACTTC
.	TRBJ1-1	TRBV28	CASSAPQGRNTEAFF	TGTGCCAGCAGCGCCCCCCAGGGGCGTAATACTGAAGCTTTCTTT
TRBD1	TRBJ1-2	TRBV5-1	CASSLDREYGYTF	TGCGCCAGCAGCCTGGACAGGGAATATGGCTACACCTTC
.	TRBJ1-5	TRBV18	CASSPMEAGVTPQHF	TGTGCCAGCTCACCGATGGAAGCAGGGGTAACCCCTCAGCATTTT
.	TRBJ1-6	TRBV6-5	CASSYSQDNSPLHF	TGTGCCAGCAGTTACTCACAGGACAATTCACCCCTCCACTTT
.	TRBJ1-2	TRBV7-6	CASSPDRGGINYGYTF	TGTGCCAGCAGCCCCGATAGGGGCGGTATTAACTATGGCTACACCTTC
TRBD1	TRBJ1-2	TRBV7-2	CASSLTGGGYTF	TGTGCCAGCAGCCTGACAGGGGGAGGCTACACCTTC
TRBD2	TRBJ2-2	TRBV9	CASSLGLAAGELFF	TGTGCCAGCAGCCTCGGACTAGCGGCCGGGGAGCTGTTTTTT
TRBD1	TRBJ1-1	TRBV27	CASSPPSGRGRAEAFF	TGTGCCAGCAGTCCCCCCTCAGGCAGGGGGCGCGCTGAAGCTTTCTTT